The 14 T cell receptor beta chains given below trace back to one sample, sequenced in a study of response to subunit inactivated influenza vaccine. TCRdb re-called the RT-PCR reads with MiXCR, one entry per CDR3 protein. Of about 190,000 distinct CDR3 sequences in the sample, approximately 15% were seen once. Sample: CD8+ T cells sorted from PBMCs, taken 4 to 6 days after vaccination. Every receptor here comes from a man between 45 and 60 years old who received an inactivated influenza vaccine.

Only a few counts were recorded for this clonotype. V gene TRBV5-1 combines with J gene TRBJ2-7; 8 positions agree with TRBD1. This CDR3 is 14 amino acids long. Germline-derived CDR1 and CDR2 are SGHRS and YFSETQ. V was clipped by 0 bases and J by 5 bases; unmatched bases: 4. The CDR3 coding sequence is TGCGCCAGCAGCTTGGTGACAGGGGCGGACGAGCAGTACTTC. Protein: CASSLVTGADEQYF.

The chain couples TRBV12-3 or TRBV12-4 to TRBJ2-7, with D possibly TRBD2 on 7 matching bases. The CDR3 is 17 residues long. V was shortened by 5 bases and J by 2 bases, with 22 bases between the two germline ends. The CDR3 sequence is CASSPGSGGGGPYEQYF. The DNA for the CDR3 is TGTGCCAGCAGTCCAGGTTCGGGTGGGGGGGGGCCCTACGAGCAGTACTTC.

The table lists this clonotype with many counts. The chain's CDR3 is CASSLVNTEAFF. The CDR3, as DNA: TGTGCCAGCAGTTTAGTGAACACTGAAGCTTTCTTT. The chain couples TRBV12-3 or TRBV12-4 to TRBJ1-1, with D uncertain. The CDR3 loop spans 12 amino acids. Trimming stripped 1 base from V and 0 bases from J, with 0 bases between.

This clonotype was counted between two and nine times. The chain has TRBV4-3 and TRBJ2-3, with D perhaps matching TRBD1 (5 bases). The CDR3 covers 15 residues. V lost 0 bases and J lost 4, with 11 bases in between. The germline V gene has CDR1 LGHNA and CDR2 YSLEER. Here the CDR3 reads CASSQDPQGADTQYF. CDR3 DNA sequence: TGCGCCAGCAGCCAAGATCCTCAAGGGGCAGATACGCAGTATTTT.

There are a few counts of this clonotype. CDR3 sequence (DNA): TGTGCCAGCAGCTTAGGTCTAGCGGGGACCTCCTACAATGAGCAGTTCTTC. Amino acid sequence: CASSLGLAGTSYNEQFF. The V call is TRBV11-2, the J call TRBJ2-1; TRBD2 matches at 9 bases. Germline V gene data show CDR1 as SGHAT and CDR2 as FQNNGV. The CDR3 runs to 17 residues. V was pared by 1 base and J by 0 bases, with 4 bases of the junction left unmatched.

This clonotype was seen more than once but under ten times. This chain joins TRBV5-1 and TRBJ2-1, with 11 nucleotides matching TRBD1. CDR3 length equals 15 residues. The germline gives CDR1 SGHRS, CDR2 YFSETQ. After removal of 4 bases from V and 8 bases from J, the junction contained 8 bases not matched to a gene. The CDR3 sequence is CASSRGQGAQDEQFF. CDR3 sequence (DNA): TGCGCCAGCAGCCGCGGACAGGGGGCACAAGATGAGCAGTTCTTC.

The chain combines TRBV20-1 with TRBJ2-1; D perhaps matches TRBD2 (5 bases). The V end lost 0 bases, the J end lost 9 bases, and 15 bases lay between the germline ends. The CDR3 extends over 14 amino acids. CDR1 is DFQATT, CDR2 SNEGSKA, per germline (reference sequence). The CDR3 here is CSARDGSGRGEQFF. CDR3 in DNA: TGCAGTGCTAGAGATGGATCGGGCCGGGGTGAGCAGTTCTTC.

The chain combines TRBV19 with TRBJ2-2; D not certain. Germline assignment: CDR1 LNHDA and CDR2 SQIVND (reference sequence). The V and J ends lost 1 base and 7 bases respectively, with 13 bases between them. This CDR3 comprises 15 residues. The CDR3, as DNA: TGTGCCAGTAGTATAGTTGCATCCGACGTCGGGGAGCTGTTTTTT. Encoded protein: CASSIVASDVGELFF.

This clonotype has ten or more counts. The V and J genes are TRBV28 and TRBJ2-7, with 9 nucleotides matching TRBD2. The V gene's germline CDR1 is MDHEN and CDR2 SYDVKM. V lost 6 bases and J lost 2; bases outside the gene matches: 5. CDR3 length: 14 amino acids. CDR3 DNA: TGTGCCAGCAGCCTCAGCGGGAGGCCCTACGAGCAGTACTTC. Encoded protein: CASSLSGRPYEQYF.

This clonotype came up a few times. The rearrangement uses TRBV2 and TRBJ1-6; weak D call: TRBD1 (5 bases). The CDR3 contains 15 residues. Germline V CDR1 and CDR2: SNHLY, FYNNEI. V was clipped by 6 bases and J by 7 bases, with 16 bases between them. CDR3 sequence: CASSLPGPGNSPLHF. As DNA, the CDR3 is TGTGCCAGCAGCCTACCGGGACCCGGGAATTCACCCCTCCACTTT.

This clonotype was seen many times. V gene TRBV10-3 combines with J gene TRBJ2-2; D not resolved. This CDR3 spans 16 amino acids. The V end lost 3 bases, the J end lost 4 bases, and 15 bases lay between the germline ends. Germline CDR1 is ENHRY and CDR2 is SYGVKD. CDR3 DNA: TGTGCCATCAGTGAAATGGGGTACTCCGGCACCGGGGAGCTGTTTTTT. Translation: CAISEMGYSGTGELFF.

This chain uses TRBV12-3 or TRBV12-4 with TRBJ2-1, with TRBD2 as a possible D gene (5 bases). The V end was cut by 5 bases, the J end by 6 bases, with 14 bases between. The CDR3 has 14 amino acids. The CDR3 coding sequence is TGTGCCAGCAGTCTCGATAGCGTCCTCAATGAGCAGTTCTTC. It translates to CASSLDSVLNEQFF.

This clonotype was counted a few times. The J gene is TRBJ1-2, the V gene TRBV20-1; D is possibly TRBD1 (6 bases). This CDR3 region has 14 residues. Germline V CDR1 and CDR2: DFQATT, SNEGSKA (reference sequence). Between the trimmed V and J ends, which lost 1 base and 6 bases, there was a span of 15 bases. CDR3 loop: CSARGRQGNNGYTF. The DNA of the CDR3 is TGCAGTGCTAGAGGACGCCAGGGGAATAATGGCTACACCTTC.

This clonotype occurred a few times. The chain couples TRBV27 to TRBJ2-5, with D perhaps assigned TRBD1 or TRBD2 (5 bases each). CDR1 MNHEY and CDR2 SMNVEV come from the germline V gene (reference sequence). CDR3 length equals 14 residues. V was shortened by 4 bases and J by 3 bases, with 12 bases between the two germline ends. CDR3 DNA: TGTGCCAGCAGTTCTACGCGAGGGGAAGAGACCCAGTACTTC. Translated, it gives CASSSTRGEETQYF.